This note documents a single T cell receptor (beta chain) sequence. Naive-designated CD8 cells lacked CD45RO, were positively enriched for CCR7, and omitted terminally differentiated effector memory CD45RA+ cells. This sample stems from a study of shared clonotypes between healthy human individuals. Study context: The composition of the donors was two women and a few men aged 18 to 49.

Using immunoSEQ multiplex PCR, the repertoire was profiled, and TCRdb retains in-frame clones only, with some absent. Of about 680,000 clones listed, roughly 94% are singletons. Sequenced sample: naive CD8+ T cells sorted from blood. This TCR was sampled from a man aged 25-45 years in good health.

The CDR3 DNA reads TGTGCCAGCAGCTTTGATGCGGGAGTAAATGAGCAGTTCTTC. It encodes CASSFDAGVNEQFF. V usage is TRBV7-9 and J usage is TRBJ2-1, with 7 nucleotides matching TRBD2. The CDR3 sequence is 14 residues long. Germline V CDR1 and CDR2: SEHNR, FQNEAQ (reference sequence). The trim removed 3 bases at V and 7 bases at J, leaving 6 bases unmatched.